This TCR beta chain appears in the sequencing data of a study of blood T cell repertoires in COVID-19. On the study more broadly: Whether acute or convalescent, the COVID-19 samples came from the United States, Italy and Spain. T cells, B-cell-depleted T cells, or PBMCs provided the cDNA or gDNA that served as material.

Original methodology: The assay estimated nucleated cells by amplifying reference gene primers. Data came from immunoSEQ multiplex PCR; TCRdb stores just in-frame clones and leaves some out. That table gives V, J and clone size, and the DNA gave D and trimming. The repertoire holds about 360,000 clones, with around 86% as singletons. Germline V gene sequence: CDR1 LNHDA, CDR2 SQIVND (reference sequence). This CDR3 spans 18 amino acids. The V and J ends lost 0 bases and 6 bases, in that order; junction bases with no gene match: 11. Sequencing was carried out using peripheral blood. V and J are TRBV19 and TRBJ1-6; TRBD1 aligns across 7 bases. The receptor comes from a human donor in a cohort sampled during active COVID-19. Here the CDR3 reads CASSIEVPAQGFNSPLHF. The CDR3 DNA reads as TGTGCCAGTAGTATAGAGGTACCGGCACAGGGGTTTAATTCACCCCTCCACTTT.